The 9 T cell receptor beta chains reported below all come from one sample, sequenced in a study of human T cells and chemical hapten exposure. Described time point: pre-sensitization, week 0. The treatment was: therapeutic diphenylcyclopropenone sensitization with weekly scalp DPC. TCRdb used MiXCR to reprocess the RACE reads, holding one entry per CDR3 protein. The sample carries under 90,000 distinct CDR3 sequences, 9.6% recorded once. The sample here was whole blood, taken in connection with sensitization to the hapten diphenylcyclopropenone (DPC). The source is a woman aged 40 to 50 with alopecia areata. Some clones in this sample may be carry-over from other donors' samples.

This clonotype has more than one count but fewer than ten. This chain connects TRBV24-1 to TRBJ1-2, with TRBD1 identical over 10 bases. The CDR3 totals 16 residues. V dropped 10 bases and J dropped 4; count of bases not matched to a gene: 14. Germline values: CDR1 KGHDR, CDR2 SFDVKD. CDR3 in amino acids: CATYRQGANRLYGYTF. For the CDR3, the DNA is TGTGCCACATACAGACAGGGGGCGAACCGGCTCTATGGCTACACCTTC.

Ten or more counts support this clonotype. This chain uses TRBV2 with TRBJ2-1; the match to TRBD2 covers 9 bases. This CDR3 region has 16 residues. The trim removed 1 base at V and 7 bases at J, leaving 8 bases unmatched. Germline CDR1 and CDR2: SNHLY and FYNNEI. The chain's CDR3 is CASSEEGLAGLNEQFF. CDR3 coding DNA: TGTGCCAGCAGTGAAGAAGGTCTAGCGGGGTTAAATGAGCAGTTCTTC.

The sample holds many counts of this clonotype. The chain joins TRBV18 to TRBJ2-7; 7 bases align to TRBD1. V trimming: 4 bases; J trimming: 0 bases; junction bases outside the gene matches: 6. CDR3 length equals 15 residues. Germline values: CDR1 KGHSH, CDR2 LQKENI. CDR3: CASSLGTATSYEQYF. Written as DNA, the CDR3 is TGTGCCAGCTCACTCGGGACAGCAACCTCCTACGAGCAGTACTTC.

This clonotype has only a few counts. V and J are TRBV20-1 and TRBJ2-1, with 10 nucleotides matching TRBD2. The CDR3 sequence is 15 residues long. Germline V gene data show CDR1 as DFQATT and CDR2 as SNEGSKA (reference sequence). Trimming cost V 4 bases and J 4 bases; bases outside gene matches: 7. CDR3 region: CSAIPPSGGYNEQFF. The CDR3 DNA reads TGCAGTGCTATACCTCCTAGCGGGGGTTACAATGAGCAGTTCTTC.

There are a few counts of this clonotype. This chain links TRBV29-1 with TRBJ2-3, with D possibly TRBD2 on 5 matching bases. With 1 base removed from V and 6 bases from J, the gap between germline ends came to 17 bases. The CDR3 extends over 15 amino acids. Germline lookup yields CDR1 SQVTM and CDR2 ANQGSEA. CDR3 DNA: TGCAGCGTTGAAGGGACTTCAGACCACCCGGATACGCAGTATTTT. Its translation: CSVEGTSDHPDTQYF.

This clonotype was seen a few times. The chain employs TRBV5-1 and TRBJ2-5; D is ambiguous. The CDR3 is 16 residues long. Germline values: CDR1 SGHRS, CDR2 YFSETQ. Trimming removed 0 bases from V and 4 bases from J, with 16 bases in between. The CDR3 DNA is TGCGCCAGCAGCTTGGCGGCAACGCCCTGGGGAGAGACCCAGTACTTC. Its protein product is CASSLAATPWGETQYF.

The chain is built from TRBV4-3 and TRBJ2-2; D may correspond to TRBD1 or TRBD2 (6 bases each). Germline CDR1 is LGHNA and CDR2 is YSLEER. Trimming removed 4 bases from V and 2 bases from J, with 17 bases in between. CDR3 size: 17 residues. The CDR3 DNA reads TGCGCCAGCAGCCCACGAGGGGGGACAACAAACACCGGGGAGCTGTTTTTT. This translates into CASSPRGGTTNTGELFF.

In this sample, this clonotype turned up a few times. The V call is TRBV5-6, the J call TRBJ1-1; D gene uncertain. V lost 4 bases and J lost 5, with 9 bases in between. The CDR3 is 12 residues long. From germline, CDR1 is SGHDT and CDR2 YYEEEE. The DNA for the CDR3 is TGTGCCAGCAGCATCCGAGGAACTGAAGCTTTCTTT. This sequence encodes CASSIRGTEAFF.

This clonotype turned up a few times. The rearrangement joins TRBV7-9 to TRBJ2-5; 8 bases align to TRBD1. Germline V gives CDR1 SEHNR, CDR2 FQNEAQ (reference sequence). This CDR3 has 13 residues. The trim removed 6 bases at V and 5 bases at J, leaving 5 bases unmatched. Here the CDR3 reads CASSSRGPETQYF. The CDR3 DNA reads as TGTGCCAGCAGTTCCAGGGGGCCGGAGACCCAGTACTTC. The full variable domain, its missing parts supplied by reference TRBV7-9 and TRBJ2-5, is DTGVSQNPRHKITKRGQNVTFRCDPISEHNRLYWYRQTLGQGPEFLTYFQNEAQLEKSRLLSDRFSAERPKGSFSTLEIQRTEQGDSAMYLCASSSRGPETQYFGPGTRLLVL.